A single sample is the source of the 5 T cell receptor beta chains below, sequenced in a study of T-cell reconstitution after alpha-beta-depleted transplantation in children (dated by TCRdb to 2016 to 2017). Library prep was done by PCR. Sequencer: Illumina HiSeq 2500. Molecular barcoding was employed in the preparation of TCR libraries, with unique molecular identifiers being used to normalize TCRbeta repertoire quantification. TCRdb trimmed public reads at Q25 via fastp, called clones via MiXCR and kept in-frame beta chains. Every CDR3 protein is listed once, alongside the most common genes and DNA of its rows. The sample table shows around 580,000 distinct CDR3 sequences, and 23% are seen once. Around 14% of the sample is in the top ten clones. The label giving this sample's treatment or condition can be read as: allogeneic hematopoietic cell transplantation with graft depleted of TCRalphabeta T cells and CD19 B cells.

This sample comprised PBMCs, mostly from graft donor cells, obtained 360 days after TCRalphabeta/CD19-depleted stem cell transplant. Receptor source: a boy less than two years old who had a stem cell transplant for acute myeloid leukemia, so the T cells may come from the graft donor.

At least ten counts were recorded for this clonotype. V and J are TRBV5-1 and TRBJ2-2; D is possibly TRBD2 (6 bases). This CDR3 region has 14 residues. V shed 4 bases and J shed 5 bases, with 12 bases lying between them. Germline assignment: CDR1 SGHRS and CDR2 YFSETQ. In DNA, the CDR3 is TGCGCCAGCAGCCAGGGACTGAGTACCGGGGAGCTGTTTTTT. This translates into CASSQGLSTGELFF.

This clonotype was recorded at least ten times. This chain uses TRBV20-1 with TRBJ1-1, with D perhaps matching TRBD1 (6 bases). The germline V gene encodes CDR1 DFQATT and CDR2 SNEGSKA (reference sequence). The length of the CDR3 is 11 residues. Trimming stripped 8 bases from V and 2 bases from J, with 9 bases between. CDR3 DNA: TGCAGTCTACAGGGAAACACTGAAGCTTTCTTT. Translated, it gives CSLQGNTEAFF.

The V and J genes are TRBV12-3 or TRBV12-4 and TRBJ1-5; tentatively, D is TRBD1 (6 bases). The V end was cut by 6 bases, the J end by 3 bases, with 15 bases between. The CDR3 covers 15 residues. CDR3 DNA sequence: TGTGCCAGCAGGGCTACAGGGACCCTCAATCAGCCCCAGCATTTT. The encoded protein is CASRATGTLNQPQHF.

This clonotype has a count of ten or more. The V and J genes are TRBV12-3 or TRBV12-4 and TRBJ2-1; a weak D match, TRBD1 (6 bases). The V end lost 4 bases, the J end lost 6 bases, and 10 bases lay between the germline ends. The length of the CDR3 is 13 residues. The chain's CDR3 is CASSSGRGNEQFF. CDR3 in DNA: TGTGCCAGCAGTTCGGGCAGGGGCAATGAGCAGTTCTTC.

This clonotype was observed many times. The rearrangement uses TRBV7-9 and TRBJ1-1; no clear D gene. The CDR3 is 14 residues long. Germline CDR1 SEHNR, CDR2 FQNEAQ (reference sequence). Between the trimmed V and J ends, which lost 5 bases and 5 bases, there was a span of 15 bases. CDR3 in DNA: TGTGCCAGCAGCCGCCGGGAACAAAGAACTGAAGCTTTCTTT. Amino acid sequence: CASSRREQRTEAFF.